The 27 T cell receptor beta chains given below trace back to one sample, sequenced in a study of T cells in localized non-small cell lung cancer (dated by TCRdb to 2018 to 2021). To prepare the library, the immunoSEQ multiplex PCR assay was applied. Drawn from immuneACCESS, this table holds only the in-frame rearrangements with V and J called that TCRdb kept. Clones are partly lost; checked studies trace under half to an unresolved V gene and leave the rest unexplained. This sample comprises about 30,000 clones, approximately 90% of them detected only once. The top ten hold over 10% of the sample. The sample was peripheral blood, taken before any cancer treatment. These TCRs come from an older female donor with stage III squamous cell lung carcinoma.

The chain joins TRBV5-1 to TRBJ2-2, with 12 bases that match TRBD2. Looked up from germline, CDR1 is SGHRS and CDR2 is YFSETQ. V trimming: 2 bases; J trimming: 6 bases; junction bases outside the gene matches: 2. The length of the CDR3 is 15 residues. The CDR3 here is CASSFGTSGSGELFF. Here the CDR3 DNA reads TGCGCCAGCAGCTTTGGGACTAGCGGGTCCGGGGAGCTGTTTTTT.

V usage is TRBV6-1 and J usage is TRBJ1-2, with 7 bases aligning to TRBD1. The CDR3 covers 12 residues. Per the germline V gene, CDR1 is MNHNS and CDR2 is SASEGT. V lost 7 bases, J lost 3 bases, and 2 bases stayed unmatched. CDR3 DNA: TGTGCCAGCAAAGACAGGGACTATGGCTACACCTTC. Translation gives CASKDRDYGYTF.

V and J are TRBV9 and TRBJ1-1, with D possibly being TRBD1 (5 bases). The V gene lost 2 bases and the J gene lost 6 bases, with 11 bases spanning the gap. Looked up from germline, CDR1 is SGDLS and CDR2 is YYNGEE. The CDR3 consists of 13 residues. CDR3 residues: CASSVRGEAEAFF. CDR3 nucleotides: TGTGCCAGCAGCGTCCGAGGGGAGGCTGAAGCTTTCTTT.

The chain recombines TRBV7-2 with TRBJ2-2; D gene unclear. Germline loops: CDR1 SGHTA, CDR2 FQGNSA. The CDR3 runs to 16 residues. V lost 5 bases, J lost 0 bases, and 13 bases lay in between. The CDR3 sequence is CASSLGLPSNTGELFF. Written as DNA, the CDR3 is TGTGCCAGCAGCCTGGGCCTACCCTCGAACACCGGGGAGCTGTTTTTT.

The V and J genes are TRBV11-2 and TRBJ1-2; D not resolved. Germline V gives CDR1 SGHAT, CDR2 FQNNGV. V was shortened by 0 bases and J by 0 bases, with 14 bases between the two germline ends. The CDR3 contains 17 residues. CDR3 nucleotide sequence: TGTGCCAGCAGCTTAGAATCTTTTGGGCTTACTAACTATGGCTACACCTTC. Protein: CASSLESFGLTNYGYTF. The whole variable domain, remainder taken from reference TRBV11-2 and TRBJ1-2, is EAGVAQSPRYKIIEKRQSVAFWCNPISGHATLYWYQQILGQGPKLLIQFQNNGVVDDSQLPKDRFSAERLKGVDSTLKIQPAKLEDSAVYLCASSLESFGLTNYGYTFGSGTRLTVV.

The J gene is TRBJ2-3, the V gene TRBV5-1; D gene ambiguous. Trimming left V 0 bases short and J 2 bases short, with 4 bases between. Germline lookup yields CDR1 SGHRS and CDR2 YFSETQ. The CDR3 spans 13 residues. The CDR3 is CASSLETTDTQYF. CDR3 DNA sequence: TGCGCCAGCAGCTTGGAGACCACAGATACGCAGTATTTT.

The chain combines TRBV13 with TRBJ2-1; D call uncertain. V was cut by 1 base and J by 0 bases, with 10 bases left in between. CDR1 and CDR2 (germline): PRHDT, FYEKMQ (reference sequence). The CDR3 sequence is 16 residues long. Here the CDR3 reads CASSLVYASSYNEQFF. The CDR3 region has the DNA TGTGCCAGCAGCTTAGTTTACGCGAGCTCCTACAATGAGCAGTTCTTC.

CDR3 DNA sequence: TGCGCCAGCAGTGAGTCGTTAGGGGGGACAGATACGCAGTATTTT. Protein: CASSESLGGTDTQYF. V is TRBV10-1 and J is TRBJ2-3, with D perhaps TRBD1 or TRBD2 (6 bases each). This CDR3 is built from 15 residues. V was trimmed by 0 bases and J by 3 bases, leaving 10 bases between them. Germline lookup yields CDR1 WNHNN and CDR2 SYGVQD (reference sequence).

J is TRBJ2-7 and V is TRBV14; D is ambiguous. Germline CDR1 is SGHDN and CDR2 is FVKESK. The CDR3 consists of 18 residues. V was shortened by 1 base and J by 3 bases, with 22 bases between the two germline ends. Written as DNA, the CDR3 is TGTGCCAGCAGCCAAGGCACGGAATTAACAAGGGCCTACTACGAGCAGTACTTC. Protein: CASSQGTELTRAYYEQYF.

V usage is TRBV28 and J usage is TRBJ2-2; 10 bases match TRBD2. The CDR3 contains 17 residues. The V gene end was trimmed by 1 base and the J gene end by 5 bases; junction bases not matched to a gene: 7. Germline V gives CDR1 MDHEN, CDR2 SYDVKM. CDR3 coding DNA: TGTGCCAGCAGTTTATCTCGGCTAGCGGGAGAAACCGGGGAGCTGTTTTTT. Translating gives CASSLSRLAGETGELFF. Full variable domain (outside the CDR3, taken from reference TRBV28 and TRBJ2-2): DVKVTQSSRYLVKRTGEKVFLECVQDMDHENMFWYRQDPGLGLRLIYFSYDVKMKEKGDIPEGYSVSREKKERFSLILESASTNQTSMYLCASSLSRLAGETGELFFGEGSRLTVL.

This clone has only one observation. V usage is TRBV27 and J usage is TRBJ1-4; no firm D call. Germline V gene data show CDR1 as MNHEY and CDR2 as SMNVEV (reference sequence). The CDR3 consists of 13 residues. The germline V and J ends were trimmed by 5 bases and 5 bases, with 9 bases remaining between them. CDR3 region: CASSPRRNEKLFF. The DNA for the CDR3 is TGTGCCAGCAGTCCCCGACGGAATGAAAAACTGTTTTTT.

The chain carries TRBV9 and TRBJ2-1; 9 bases fit TRBD1. The germline V gene encodes CDR1 SGDLS and CDR2 YYNGEE. The CDR3 sequence is 15 residues long. J was trimmed by 2 bases and V by 3 bases; bases with no gene match: 3. The CDR3 here is CASSGQGGTYNEQFF. Here the CDR3 DNA reads TGTGCCAGCAGCGGACAGGGGGGGACCTACAATGAGCAGTTCTTC. The whole variable domain, filled in from reference TRBV9 and TRBJ2-1, reads DSGVTQTPKHLITATGQRVTLRCSPRSGDLSVYWYQQSLDQGLQFLIQYYNGEERAKGNILERFSAQQFPDLHSELNLSSLELGDSALYFCASSGQGGTYNEQFFGPGTRLTVL.

The chain links TRBV14 to TRBJ1-2; D is undetermined. CDR3 length: 15 residues. Trimming pared 4 bases from V and 7 bases from J, leaving 19 bases between. Germline CDR1 and CDR2: SGHDN and FVKESK. The CDR3: CASSPNGGKVVGYTF. CDR3 DNA: TGTGCCAGCAGCCCGAATGGCGGGAAAGTCGTTGGCTACACCTTC.

The chain has TRBV28 and TRBJ2-1, with 8 bases matching TRBD2. There are 15 residues in the CDR3. V was pared by 3 bases and J by 7 bases, with 8 bases of the junction left unmatched. Germline CDR1 and CDR2: MDHEN and SYDVKM. The CDR3 loop is CASSFYGRAGNEQFF. CDR3 sequence (DNA): TGTGCCAGCAGTTTTTACGGGAGGGCCGGTAATGAGCAGTTCTTC.

This chain joins TRBV28 and TRBJ2-7; D call uncertain. Trimming cost V 3 bases and J 3 bases, with 6 bases left between them. The CDR3 has 12 residues. The germline V gene has CDR1 MDHEN and CDR2 SYDVKM. Here the CDR3 reads CASSFGDYEQYF. The CDR3 coding sequence is TGTGCCAGCAGTTTTGGGGACTACGAGCAGTACTTC.

V and J are TRBV7-3 and TRBJ2-5, with no clear D. From germline, CDR1 is SGHTA and CDR2 FQGTGA. Trimming took 5 bases from V and 1 from J, leaving 14 bases between them. The CDR3 sequence is 15 residues long. DNA of the CDR3: TGTGCCAGCAGCCCACAGATGGGCGGCCAAGAGACCCAGTACTTC. It translates to CASSPQMGGQETQYF. The full variable domain, rest sourced from reference TRBV7-3 and TRBJ2-5, is GAGVSQTPSNKVTEKGKYVELRCDPISGHTALYWYRQSLGQGPEFLIYFQGTGAADDSGLPNDRFFAVRPEGSVSTLKIQRTERGDSAVYLCASSPQMGGQETQYFGPGTRLLVL.

This rearrangement joins TRBV4-3 to TRBJ1-2; D possibly corresponds to TRBD1 (6 bases). CDR3 length: 16 residues. With 4 bases removed from V and 5 bases from J, the gap between germline ends came to 20 bases. The V gene's germline CDR1 is LGHNA and CDR2 YSLEER. The CDR3 DNA reads TGCGCCAGCAGCCGGAGTGACAGGACCCTGCTATATGGCTACACCTTC. Protein: CASSRSDRTLLYGYTF.

This clone showed up just once. The rearrangement links TRBV7-8 to TRBJ2-3; tentative D call: TRBD2 (6 bases). CDR1 is SGHVS and CDR2 is FQNEAQ in the germline V gene. CDR3 length: 15 amino acids. Deletions cut 8 bases from V and 1 base from J, with 16 bases between. CDR3 DNA sequence: TGTGCCAGCTCATCCGGGACTGGGCGCACAGATACGCAGTATTTT. Its translation: CASSSGTGRTDTQYF.

The chain has TRBV14 and TRBJ1-2, with 8 bases lining up with TRBD1. The germline V gene encodes CDR1 SGHDN and CDR2 FVKESK. The CDR3 has 14 residues. After removal of 2 bases from V and 4 bases from J, the junction contained 3 bases not matched to a gene. The CDR3 is CASSQTTGAYGYTF. DNA of the CDR3: TGTGCCAGCAGCCAAACGACAGGGGCCTATGGCTACACCTTC.

The chain combines TRBV2 with TRBJ2-7, with D perhaps TRBD1 (6 bases). This CDR3 is built from 14 residues. Germline values: CDR1 SNHLY, CDR2 FYNNEI. Trimming took 7 bases from V and 3 from J, leaving 16 bases between them. CDR3 protein: CASTQFSTGYEQYF. The DNA for the CDR3 is TGTGCCAGCACCCAATTCTCGACAGGCTACGAGCAGTACTTC. Combining the CDR3 with reference TRBV2 and TRBJ2-7 gives the whole variable domain EPEVTQTPSHQVTQMGQEVILRCVPISNHLYFYWYRQILGQKVEFLVSFYNNEISEKSEIFDDQFSVERPDGSNFTLKIRSTKLEDSAMYFCASTQFSTGYEQYFGPGTRLTVT.

The chain links TRBV11-3 to TRBJ1-5; the D gene is possibly TRBD1 (6 bases). The CDR3 loop spans 20 amino acids. The germline gives CDR1 SGHNT, CDR2 YENEEA. The ends were cut back, 0 bases at V and 0 bases at J, with 21 bases in the middle. CDR3 bases: TGTGCCAGCAGCTTAGATTTGTTGGACAGTGACGAGGATAGCAATCAGCCCCAGCATTTT. Translated, it gives CASSLDLLDSDEDSNQPQHF.

This chain connects TRBV18 to TRBJ2-7; TRBD1 agrees at 10 bases. Trimming at V came to 2 bases and at J to 6 bases, leaving 7 bases not matched to a gene. From germline, CDR1 is KGHSH and CDR2 LQKENI. This CDR3 region has 15 residues. CDR3 region: CASSPTGQGDREQYF. The CDR3 nucleotides are TGTGCCAGCTCACCAACAGGACAGGGGGACCGCGAGCAGTACTTC. The full variable domain, with the rest looked up from reference TRBV18 and TRBJ2-7, is NAGVMQNPRHLVRRRGQEARLRCSPMKGHSHVYWYRQLPEEGLKFMVYLQKENIIDESGMPKERFSAEFPKEGPSILRIQQVVRGDSAAYFCASSPTGQGDREQYFGPGTRLTVT.

The J gene is TRBJ1-1, the V gene TRBV25-1; 7 bases fit TRBD1. J was trimmed by 5 bases and V by 1 base; bases with no gene match: 10. Germline CDR1 MGHDK, CDR2 SYGVNS. CDR3 length equals 16 residues. CDR3 region: CASSESYTGVRTEAFF. As DNA, the CDR3 is TGTGCCAGCAGTGAATCGTACACAGGGGTGAGAACTGAAGCTTTCTTT.

The chain combines TRBV7-8 with TRBJ1-3; 7 bases map to TRBD1. Germline lookup yields CDR1 SGHVS and CDR2 FQNEAQ. The CDR3 runs 16 residues. The junction had 11 bases not matched to a gene; V was cut back by 0 bases and J by 9 bases. In DNA, the CDR3 is TGTGCCAGCAGCTTAGCCGAACAGGGGCTCGGCAGCACCATATATTTT. It yields the protein CASSLAEQGLGSTIYF.

This chain's CDR3 is CASSLGASGSNGGYNEQFF. In nucleotides, the CDR3 is TGTGCCAGCAGCTTAGGTGCTAGCGGGTCAAACGGGGGCTACAATGAGCAGTTCTTC. V usage is TRBV11-3 and J usage is TRBJ2-1; 8 nucleotides line up with TRBD2. The CDR3 covers 19 residues. Germline CDR1 and CDR2: SGHNT and YENEEA. V dropped 1 base and J dropped 3; count of bases not matched to a gene: 14. The entire variable domain, with the rest obtained from reference TRBV11-3 and TRBJ2-1, is as follows: EAGVVQSPRYKIIEKKQPVAFWCNPISGHNTLYWYLQNLGQGPELLIRYENEEAVDDSQLPKDRFSAERLKGVDSTLKIQPAELGDSAVYLCASSLGASGSNGGYNEQFFGPGTRLTVL.

This clone was detected only once. The chain recombines TRBV5-1 with TRBJ2-1, with 9 bases lining up with TRBD2. V shed 0 bases and J 8 bases; nucleotides not matched to a gene: 3. The CDR3 has 14 residues. Per germline, CDR1 SGHRS and CDR2 YFSETQ. CDR3 coding DNA: TGCGCCAGCAGCTTGGGCGGGAGGGGCGATGAGCAGTTCTTC. This codes for CASSLGGRGDEQFF.

The chain links TRBV6-5 to TRBJ2-7, with 9 positions matching TRBD2. V lost 6 bases and J lost 2; bases outside the gene matches: 8. CDR1 MNHEY and CDR2 SVGAGI come from the germline V gene. CDR3 length: 15 residues. CDR3 region: CASSPWTSEAYEQYF. DNA of the CDR3: TGTGCCAGCAGCCCATGGACTAGCGAGGCCTACGAGCAGTACTTC.